The sample holds many counts of the clone carrying this T cell receptor (beta chain). The antigen remains undetermined. At one boundary the junction diverges from the germline segment, which might be a read error. These data are taken from a study of T cell repertoires in cytomegalovirus infection. For the study at large: Matching HLA type and CMV infection were both indicated by public TCR beta signatures. Study conclusions and caveats: Carriers of CMV and the relevant HLA type were discriminated by public TCR beta frequency. Ex vivo, HLA-C-restricted CMV-specific TCR beta clonotypes prevailed over the rest of the response.

This CDR3 region has 14 residues. Germline V CDR1 and CDR2: SGHRS, YFSETQ. From the reads, TCRdb called clonotypes with MiXCR, one entry per CDR3 protein. Of about 230,000 distinct CDR3 sequences detected, 6% to 8% appear once; the ten largest clones hold about 6%. The source material was PBMCs. The chain has TRBV5-1 and TRBJ2-2; D may match TRBD1 or TRBD2 (5 bases each). This TCR came from a human donor in good health (CMV status not recorded). Some clones in this sample may be carry-over from other donors' samples. CDR3 loop: CASSRDGNTGELFF. The CDR3, as DNA: TGTGCCAGTTCCCGGGACGGGAACACCGGGGAGCTGTTTTTT. The entire variable domain, with the rest obtained from reference TRBV5-1 and TRBJ2-2, is as follows: KAGVTQTPRYLIKTRGQQVTLSCSPISGHRSVSWYQQTPGQGLQFLFEYFSETQRNKGNFPGRFSGRQFSNSRSEMNVSTLELGDSALYLCASSRDGNTGELFFGEGSRLTVL.